This is a list of T cell receptor beta chains from one sample in a study of CD8+ T cells in alopecia areata. Sequencing was performed with immunoSEQ multiplex PCR; in TCRdb, only in-frame clones are kept and a portion is missing. The table lists 200,000 to 250,000 clones, around 62% of them singletons. The sequencing here drew on CD4+ T cells sorted from blood, taken at week 0. The source of these receptors is a human donor with alopecia areata. Each CDR3 is given with its conserved first and last residue. The D gene is left open where the match is weak. The size of a clone is reported for some rows only, either as once, few or many, or as a class for expanded clones.

CDR3nt,CDR3aa,abundance,j_gene,d_gene,v_gene
TGCAGCGTCCAACGGACCTTGAACACTGAAGCTTTCTTT,CSVQRTLNTEAFF,-,TRBJ1-1,-,TRBV29-1
TGTGCCAGCTCACCGGGGGACACTACCTACAATGAGCAGTTCTTC,CASSPGDTTYNEQFF,-,TRBJ2-1,-,TRBV18
TGTGCCAGCAGTCCGGGGGACAGGGGGCTTCAGCCCCAGCATTTT,CASSPGDRGLQPQHF,-,TRBJ1-5,TRBD1,TRBV6-5
TGCGCCAGCAGCAAACAGACGGACTATGGCTACACCTTC,CASSKQTDYGYTF,once,TRBJ1-2,-,TRBV5-1
TGCAGCGTTGGAACAGGGGCAGGAGAAAAACTGTTTTTT,CSVGTGAGEKLFF,few,TRBJ1-4,TRBD1,TRBV29-1
TGTGCCAGCACTTATGGGAGACTCCTTCGTGAGAACACTGAAGCTTTCTTT,CASTYGRLLRENTEAFF,-,TRBJ1-1,-,TRBV6-4
TGTGCCTGGAGTGCGGGAAGCTCCTACAATGAGCAGTTCTTC,CAWSAGSSYNEQFF,-,TRBJ2-1,-,TRBV30
TGTGCCAGCAGTGAGCACATGGACAGTTACTATGGCTACACCTTC,CASSEHMDSYYGYTF,-,TRBJ1-2,-,TRBV6-4
TGTGCCAGCAATGTTCTCAGGGGGCACACTGAAGCTTTCTTT,CASNVLRGHTEAFF,-,TRBJ1-1,TRBD1,TRBV6-5
TGTGCCAGCAGCCCTATCAAGGGTAAGGACGAGCAGTACTTC,CASSPIKGKDEQYF,-,TRBJ2-7,-,TRBV11-2
TGTGCCAGCAGTTTTGCGGGAGAACCCTACGAGCAGTACTTC,CASSFAGEPYEQYF,-,TRBJ2-7,TRBD2,TRBV25-1
TGCAGCGTCGCGATGACTAGCGGGAGGGTCGGTAGGGAGCAGTACTTC,CSVAMTSGRVGREQYF,-,TRBJ2-7,TRBD2,TRBV29-1
TGTGCCAGCAGTGTGGGGGGGAGAGAAGCAGATACGCAGTATTTT,CASSVGGREADTQYF,-,TRBJ2-3,TRBD2,TRBV2
TGTGCCTGGAGTGAATCCATGCCAGCCACTGAAGCTTTCTTT,CAWSESMPATEAFF,-,TRBJ1-1,-,TRBV30
TGCGCCAGCAGCATTCTAGCGGGGCCCTACGAGCAGTACTTC,CASSILAGPYEQYF,-,TRBJ2-7,TRBD2,TRBV5-1
TGTGCCTGGAGTGTACTGGCAGGGGGAAGGGACGAGCAGTACTTC,CAWSVLAGGRDEQYF,few,TRBJ2-7,TRBD1,TRBV30
TGTGCCAGCAGTGAACCAATCTGGGCTGGGATGCGGAACACTGAAGCTTTCTTT,CASSEPIWAGMRNTEAFF,-,TRBJ1-1,-,TRBV2
TGTGCCAGCAGCTTAGCGTCAACAGGGAACACCGGGGAGCTGTTTTTT,CASSLASTGNTGELFF,few,TRBJ2-2,-,TRBV7-2
TGTGCCAGTAGCCCCGGACTAGGTCCCGGGGAGCTGTTTTTT,CASSPGLGPGELFF,few,TRBJ2-2,TRBD2,TRBV19
TGCACCAGCAGCCGGGCGCAGACGTGGGCGATGAATACGCAGTATTTT,CTSSRAQTWAMNTQYF,-,TRBJ2-3,-,TRBV1
TGTGCCAGCAGCTTCGACCGAGACACTGAAGCTTTCTTT,CASSFDRDTEAFF,few,TRBJ1-1,-,TRBV11-2
TGCGCCTCTCGTATCTCACCCGTGGGGTTATCCTACGAGCAGTACTTC,CASRISPVGLSYEQYF,-,TRBJ2-7,-,TRBV5-1
TGTGCCAGCAGCCCGGGACAGGGTGGGGGTCAGCCCCAGCATTTT,CASSPGQGGGQPQHF,-,TRBJ1-5,TRBD1,TRBV27
TGCAGCGCAGGGGGCGACGGCTCTGGAAACACCATATATTTT,CSAGGDGSGNTIYF,-,TRBJ1-3,TRBD1,TRBV29-1
TGTGCCAGCAGCACCGGGGGATACAACTATGGCTACACCTTC,CASSTGGYNYGYTF,-,TRBJ1-2,-,TRBV5-5
TGTGCCAGCAGCTTAGGGACTAGCGGACTGAATGAGCAGTTCTTC,CASSLGTSGLNEQFF,-,TRBJ2-1,TRBD2,TRBV11-3
TGCGCCAGCAGCCAAGATTGGCCGGCCACCTCCTACAATGAGCAGTTCTTC,CASSQDWPATSYNEQFF,-,TRBJ2-1,-,TRBV4-1
TGTGCCAGCTCTCAAGGGCCTATCAATACGCAGTATTTT,CASSQGPINTQYF,-,TRBJ2-3,-,TRBV18
TGTGCCAGCGGGATAAGCCCCTACGAGCAGTACTTC,CASGISPYEQYF,few,TRBJ2-7,-,TRBV2
TGTGCCAGCACCTCCCACAGGGACCCCTACGAGCAGTACTTC,CASTSHRDPYEQYF,-,TRBJ2-7,-,TRBV6-5
TGCGCCAGCAGCACGCTGGTGGGAGAGACCCAGTACTTC,CASSTLVGETQYF,-,TRBJ2-5,-,TRBV4-1